This T cell receptor beta chain was captured by sequencing in a study of Ad26.COV2.S vaccination and SARS-CoV-2 variants (dated by TCRdb to the early 2020s). Concerning the study at large: Vaccine-arm donors came from COV1001, a multicentre, randomized, double-blind, placebo-controlled phase I-IIa trial of Ad26.COV2.S in healthy adults. Ad26.COV2.S was given intramuscularly at 5x10^10 or 1x10^11 viral particles, as a single shot or as two shots 56 days apart. The TCR-sequenced set comprised approximately 30 samples: about 19 Ad26.COV2.S vaccine recipients, 5 placebo recipients and 8 SARS-CoV-2 convalescent individuals. Participants in the trial were split at random into five groups of five each, receiving low-dose or high-dose Ad26.COV2.S once or twice, or else placebo on both occasions. Sequencing of the TCRbeta repertoire served to evaluate the specificity and breadth of SARS-CoV-2-reactive T cell receptors following Ad26.COV2.S vaccination. Blinding of investigators to trial group allocation was maintained during experiments and outcome assessment.

The immunoSEQ Assay was used to sequence TCRbeta CDR3 regions. After extraction, genomic DNA underwent amplification by bias-controlled multiplex PCR, followed by high-throughput sequencing. In the source study's methods: To quantify the absolute abundance of each unique TCRbeta CDR3 region, sequences were collapsed and filtered. T cell fraction was estimated by normalizing TCRbeta template counts to usable DNA, which was measured by amplifying reference genes present in all nucleated cells. Repertoire TCRs were annotated as SARS-CoV-2-specific when V gene, CDR3 amino acid sequence and J gene were exactly matched to a known reactive TCR set. The reference SARS-CoV-2 TCR set was obtained from MIRA and was filtered for enrichment in COVID-19-positive ImmuneCODE repertoires, whereby public or cross-reactive TCRs were removed. Using the MIRA antigens, annotated TCRs were further analysed by specific ORF or by position within an ORF. Breadth was defined as the number of annotated unique rearrangements divided by the total number of unique productive rearrangements, and depth was defined as the summed frequency of the annotated unique rearrangements. Two-sided Wilcoxon rank-sum tests were applied when comparing TCR breadth between groups. TCRdb mirrors the immuneACCESS table, restricted to in-frame sequences. Some clones are absent from its copies; in checked studies, under half trace to an unresolved V gene, and the reason for the others is unknown. Clone size and V and J calls were adopted from that table, with D and trimming inferred from the DNA. This sample has a few hundred thousand clones in its table, and around 92% of those were observed once. The biggest ten clones account for roughly 1.7% of the sample.

Study-level results and caveats: Compared with placebo recipients, Ad26.COV2.S recipients showed higher spike-specific TCR breadth (P = 0.0014). Substantial breadth of spike-specific CD8+ and CD4+ T cell responses was reported after vaccination. Vaccine and placebo recipients had similar non-spike TCR breadth, a finding consistent with the vaccine containing only spike. The authors noted that the TCR breadth and depth analyses may have underestimated total T cell responses. The study was not powered for comparison of responses between vaccine doses or regimens.

A single count supports this clone. Its antigen specificity is not known. No much larger clone is present one base from it, and per-base qualities are unavailable. In light of the paper, this sample's treatment or condition label describes: roughly 19 received Ad26.COV2.S at low or high dose, single or two shots; several received placebo; per-sample allocation not given. Repertoires of vaccine and placebo recipients were sequenced from samples taken on day 63 after the first injection. In Cohort 1b, fewer than 30 adults aged 18-55 years were enrolled at a single site in Boston, USA, between 29 July and 7 August 2020. Ad26.COV2.S was a replication-incompetent adenovirus type 26 vector that expressed a prefusion-stabilized SARS-CoV-2 spike protein derived from the original Wuhan strain. Taken from cysteine to phenylalanine, the CDR3 has 13 residues. Just the 39-base CDR3 DNA is kept, in frame starting at base 1. The germline V gene (reference sequence) specifies SEHNR as CDR1 and FQNEAQ as CDR2. The junction shows trimming of 5 bases on V and 7 bases on J, and the gene matches do not reach 6 bases of it.

This receptor was taken from a person aged 18-60 years who received the Ad26.COV2.S COVID-19 vaccine or a placebo. Rearrangement joined TRBV7-9 to TRBJ2-7, and TRBD2 aligns with 9 junction nucleotides. The sample was peripheral blood, taken in a trial of Ad26.COV2.S vaccine versus placebo. The CDR3 amino acid sequence is: CASSQVTSGEQYF. In nucleotides, the sequence is TGTGCCAGCAGCCAAGTAACTAGCGGGGAGCAGTACTTC.